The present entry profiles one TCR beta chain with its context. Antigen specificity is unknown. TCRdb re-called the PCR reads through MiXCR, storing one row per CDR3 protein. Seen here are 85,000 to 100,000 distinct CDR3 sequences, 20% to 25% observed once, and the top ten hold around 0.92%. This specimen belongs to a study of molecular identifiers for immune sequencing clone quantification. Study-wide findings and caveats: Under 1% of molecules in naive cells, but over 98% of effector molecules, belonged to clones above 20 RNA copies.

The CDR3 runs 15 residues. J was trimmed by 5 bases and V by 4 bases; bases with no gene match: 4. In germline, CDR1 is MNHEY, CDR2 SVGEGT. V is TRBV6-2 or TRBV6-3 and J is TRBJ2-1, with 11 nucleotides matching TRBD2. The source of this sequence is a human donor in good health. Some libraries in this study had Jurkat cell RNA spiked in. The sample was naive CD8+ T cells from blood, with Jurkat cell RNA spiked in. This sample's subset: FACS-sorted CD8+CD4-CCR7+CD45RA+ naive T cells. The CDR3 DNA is TGTGCCAGCAGTTGTTTGGGACTAGCGGACAATGAGCAGTTCTTC. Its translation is CASSCLGLADNEQFF.